This passage covers 10 T cell receptor beta chains from one sample sequenced in a study of cytomegalovirus exposure and HLA in healthy donors. Researchers ran the PCR with 60 Vbeta and 13 Jbeta primers. Profiled with immunoSEQ multiplex PCR; TCRdb holds only in-frame clones, not every one. Altogether tens of thousands of clones are present, over 60% being singletons, with the ten largest covering roughly 21%. Sequenced: PBMCs. The source of these receptors is a woman in her fifties or sixties in good health and CMV-seropositive.

V usage is TRBV6-5 and J usage is TRBJ2-2, with D unresolved. Trimming took off 4 bases at V and 7 bases at J, with 10 bases between the two ends. The CDR3 totals 13 residues. The germline V gene has CDR1 MNHEY and CDR2 SVGAGI. In nucleotides, the CDR3 is TGTGCCAGCAGTTCCCTCTTCAGCGGGGAGCTGTTTTTT. Amino acids: CASSSLFSGELFF.

This clone was counted a single time. The chain employs TRBV6-1 and TRBJ2-3; TRBD1 matches at 9 bases. The CDR3 contains 15 residues. V shed 7 bases, J shed 3 bases, and the junction held 8 bases outside the gene matches. Germline V gives CDR1 MNHNS, CDR2 SASEGT. CDR3 DNA: TGTGCCAGCAATCTTCTGACAGGGGGGACAGATACGCAGTATTTT. Its protein product is CASNLLTGGTDTQYF.

The chain carries TRBV28 and TRBJ2-1; D is possibly TRBD1 (5 bases). CDR1 and CDR2 from the germline V gene are MDHEN and SYDVKM. V was shortened by 8 bases and J by 0 bases, with 11 bases between the two germline ends. The CDR3 is 14 amino acids. In nucleotides, the CDR3 is TGTGCCAGCGGACAAGTTAGCTCCTACAATGAGCAGTTCTTC. Its protein product is CASGQVSSYNEQFF.

The chain links TRBV30 to TRBJ2-7, with D perhaps TRBD2 (5 bases). The V gene lost 3 bases and the J gene lost 1 base, with 16 bases spanning the gap. The CDR3 contains 15 residues. Germline lookup yields CDR1 GTSNPN and CDR2 SVGIG (reference sequence). CDR3 amino acids: CAWSDPGVGSYEQYF. As DNA, the CDR3 is TGTGCCTGGAGCGATCCCGGGGTTGGGTCCTACGAGCAGTACTTC.

The CDR3 bases are TGTGCCAGCAGCTTATACACAGGGGCGGAGGAAAAACTGTTTTTT. It translates to CASSLYTGAEEKLFF. The chain uses TRBV7-9 and TRBJ1-4, with 7 bases fitting TRBD1. CDR3 length: 15 amino acids. The V and J ends lost 2 bases and 8 bases, in that order; junction bases with no gene match: 8. Germline V gene lookup returns CDR1 SEHNR and CDR2 FQNEAQ (reference sequence).

The chain recombines TRBV28 with TRBJ2-7; 12 bases line up with TRBD1. CDR3 size: 15 residues. The germline V gene encodes CDR1 MDHEN and CDR2 SYDVKM. V lost 1 base to trimming and J lost 6 bases; unmatched junction nucleotides: 4. Here the CDR3 reads CASSLSGQGAGEQYF. Written as DNA, the CDR3 is TGTGCCAGCAGTTTATCGGGACAGGGGGCTGGCGAGCAGTACTTC.

Note on this clone: It is likely a read error, because the conserved phenylalanine at the end of the CDR3 is missing. The rearrangement joins TRBV11-1 to TRBJ1-1; TRBD1 aligns across 7 bases. Germline V gene data show CDR1 as SGHAT and CDR2 as FQDESV (reference sequence). V dropped 4 bases and J dropped 8; count of bases not matched to a gene: 13. The CDR3 totals 15 residues. CDR3: CASSSSPGQPEEAFL. Written as DNA, the CDR3 is TGTGCCAGCAGCTCATCCCCGGGACAGCCCGAGGAAGCTTTCCTT.

This clone was detected a few times. The gene calls are TRBV7-6 and TRBJ1-4; a possible D gene is TRBD1 (5 bases). V gave up 4 bases and J gave up 0 bases, with 9 bases separating them. CDR1 SGHVS and CDR2 FNYEAQ come from the germline V gene. The CDR3 runs 15 residues. The CDR3 here is CASSSGDTTNEKLFF. CDR3 nucleotide sequence: TGTGCCAGCAGCTCGGGGGATACAACTAATGAAAAACTGTTTTTT.

This clone was picked up a small number of times. The chain recombines TRBV18 with TRBJ1-5; D possibly corresponds to TRBD1 (5 bases). Per the germline V gene, CDR1 is KGHSH and CDR2 is LQKENI. This CDR3 has 17 amino acids. Trimming took off 4 bases at V and 2 bases at J, with 18 bases between the two ends. The CDR3 bases are TGTGCCAGCTCACGGAGGGGCCAGGCGGGGGGCAATCAGCCCCAGCATTTT. This encodes CASSRRGQAGGNQPQHF. The full variable domain, completed using reference TRBV18 and TRBJ1-5, is NAGVMQNPRHLVRRRGQEARLRCSPMKGHSHVYWYRQLPEEGLKFMVYLQKENIIDESGMPKERFSAEFPKEGPSILRIQQVVRGDSAAYFCASSRRGQAGGNQPQHFGDGTRLSIL.

In this sample, this clone turned up a few times. The chain links TRBV7-9 to TRBJ1-3; D call uncertain. The CDR3 sequence is 13 residues long. Germline CDR1 SEHNR, CDR2 FQNEAQ (reference sequence). Trimming cost V 5 bases and J 1 base, with 6 bases left between them. Here the CDR3 reads CASSTYSGNTIYF. In DNA, the CDR3 is TGTGCCAGCAGCACTTATTCTGGAAACACCATATATTTT.